The source of this T cell receptor beta chain is a study of graft-versus-host responses after intestinal transplantation. Study summary: All of the recipients had induction that used anti-thymocyte globulin, then tacrolimus and steroids for roughly three years. Study-wide results and caveats: Detection of GvH clones occurred in recipient marrow, and some had their first appearance in ileum or blood. Early HvG declines after transplant were associated with peak circulating GvH clone levels. Across patients carrying graft-donor T cell macrochimerism, allografts held high graft-versus-host to host-versus-graft clonal ratios.

As for this clone: Its specificity is unknown.

Only in-frame clones appear in the TCRdb table, and some are missing; sequencing was by immunoSEQ multiplex PCR. The sample consists of over 85,000 clones, approximately 95% of them appearing once. The CDR3 extends over 14 amino acids. Per germline, CDR1 MNHEY and CDR2 SVGAGI. V lost 4 bases and J lost 3, with 13 bases in between. This receptor was obtained from a human donor who received an intestinal transplant. The chain is built from TRBV6-5 and TRBJ2-7, with D maybe TRBD1 (5 bases). The input for sequencing was unstimulated CD8+ T cells sorted from spleen or lymph node cells, taken before intestinal transplant. CDR3 coding DNA: TGTGCCAGCAGTTTCCAGGGCAAGTTCTACGAGCAGTACTTC. Translating it yields CASSFQGKFYEQYF.